This T cell receptor (beta chain) came from a study of blood T cell repertoires in COVID-19. On the study more broadly: Sites across the United States, Italy and Spain contributed samples from acute and convalescent COVID-19. PBMCs, B-cell-depleted T cells, or T cells were the source of the cDNA or gDNA that made up the material.

In the study's own analysis: The assay estimated nucleated cells by amplifying reference gene primers. Assay used: immunoSEQ multiplex PCR; TCRdb lists only in-frame clones, some missing. V and J calls and clone size are those listed in that table; D and trimming were worked out from the DNA. The data contain about 50,000 clones, over 75% of them seen just once; the ten biggest clones take up approximately 14%. Trimming removed 4 bases at V and 1 base at J, with 11 bases between. CDR1 is SGHTA, CDR2 FQGNSA, per germline. This CDR3 region has 16 residues. The TCR was taken from a human donor in a cohort sampled during active COVID-19. The donor label of this sample is uncertain. The specimen was peripheral blood. The chain employs TRBV7-2 and TRBJ2-6; D possibly corresponds to TRBD2 (5 bases). The CDR3 DNA follows: TGTGCCAGCAGCTCCCCGGGGTTGTCTGGGGCCAACGTCCTGACTTTC. Its protein product is CASSSPGLSGANVLTF. The variable domain in full, completed from reference TRBV7-2 and TRBJ2-6, reads GAGVSQSPSNKVTEKGKDVELRCDPISGHTALYWYRQSLGQGLEFLIYFQGNSAPDKSGLPSDRFSAERTGGSVSTLTIQRTQQEDSAVYLCASSSPGLSGANVLTFGAGSRLTVL.